Listed here is a single T cell receptor (beta chain). Its recognized antigen is unknown. The sample holds no much larger clone one base away, and base qualities are not on file. TCRbeta CDR3 regions were amplified from genomic DNA using the immunoSEQ Assay, a bias-controlled multiplex PCR. The authors' analysis ran thus. Nucleated cell counts per sample were estimated from amplification of reference gene primers within the assay. To quantify the absolute abundance of each unique TCRbeta CDR3 rearrangement, sequence reads were collapsed and filtered. For each sample, productive Simpson clonality was calculated by taking the square root of Simpson's diversity index across productive rearrangements. The source is immuneACCESS, and TCRdb retained only in-frame sequences with V and J called. Part of the clones is not carried over; for the studies checked, unresolved V genes explain less than half of this, and the remainder is unexplained. The V and J calls and clone size were taken over from that table, and D and trimming were inferred from the DNA. The sample table lists 65,000 to 95,000 clones, 60% to 80% of them with a count of one. The top ten hold about a third of the sample.

This sample stems from a study of blood T cell repertoires in COVID-19 (dated by TCRdb to about 2020). As for the study more broadly: Samples from collaborators originated in the United States, Italy and Spain and spanned both the acute and convalescent phases of COVID-19. The material from the prospective study consisted of cDNA or gDNA derived from T cells, B-cell-depleted T cells, or PBMCs. Deeply sampled blood TCRbeta repertoires from subjects exposed to, actively infected with, or recovered from COVID-19 were included in the dataset. The repertoires were released in a freely available public database meant as a resource for research on the immune response to SARS-CoV-2. The samples were drawn from the first 160 participants of the ongoing ImmuneRACE study and from 950 to 1,500 subjects provided by 6 global collaborators. The sample metadata nearly always contained a de-identified subject ID, COVID-19 status, age in years and sex. Where available, HLA class I and class II types were taken from metadata supplied by the sample provider and were not determined by assay-based typing. The research as a whole found: How much clinical and demographic metadata was included differed by source and by participant, and the metadata was provided uncurated.

One collaborating source in Seattle enrolled patients while the patients were actively infected and followed the patients over time throughout the course of disease. The collaborating institutions used their own protocols to collect whole blood in K2EDTA tubes. For TCRbeta analysis, collaborators shipped samples in one of three forms: frozen whole blood, isolated PBMCs, or DNA extracted from either of those sample types. Clipping removes 2 bases from V and 4 bases from J, with 5 as the unmatched junction base count. As encoded in the germline V gene (reference sequence), CDR1 is LNHDA while CDR2 is SQIVND. CDR3 length: 15 amino acids, cysteine to phenylalanine. Just the 45-base CDR3 DNA is kept, in frame starting at base 1.

The sequence was obtained from a man aged 60 to 69 with COVID-19, enrolled during active disease. The chain links TRBV19 with TRBJ2-3; TRBD1 lines up with 8 middle nucleotides. Material: peripheral blood. The CDR3: CASSIRRQGSDTQYF. The DNA is TGTGCCAGTAGTATACGGAGACAGGGGTCAGATACGCAGTATTTT.